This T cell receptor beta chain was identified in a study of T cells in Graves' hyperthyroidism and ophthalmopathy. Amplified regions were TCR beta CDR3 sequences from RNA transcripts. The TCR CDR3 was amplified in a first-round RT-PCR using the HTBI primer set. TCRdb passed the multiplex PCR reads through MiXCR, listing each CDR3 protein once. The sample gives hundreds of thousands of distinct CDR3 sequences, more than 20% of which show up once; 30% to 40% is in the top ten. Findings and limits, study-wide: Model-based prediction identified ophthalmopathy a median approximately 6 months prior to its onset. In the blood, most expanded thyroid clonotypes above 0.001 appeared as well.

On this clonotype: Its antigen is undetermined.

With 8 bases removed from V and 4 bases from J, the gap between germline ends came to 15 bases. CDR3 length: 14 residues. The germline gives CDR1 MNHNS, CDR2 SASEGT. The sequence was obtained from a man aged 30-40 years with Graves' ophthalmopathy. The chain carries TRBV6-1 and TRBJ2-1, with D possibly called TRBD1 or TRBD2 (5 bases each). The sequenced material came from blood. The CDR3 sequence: CASLDMGVYNEQFF. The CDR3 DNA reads TGTGCCAGCCTTGATATGGGGGTATACAATGAGCAGTTCTTC.